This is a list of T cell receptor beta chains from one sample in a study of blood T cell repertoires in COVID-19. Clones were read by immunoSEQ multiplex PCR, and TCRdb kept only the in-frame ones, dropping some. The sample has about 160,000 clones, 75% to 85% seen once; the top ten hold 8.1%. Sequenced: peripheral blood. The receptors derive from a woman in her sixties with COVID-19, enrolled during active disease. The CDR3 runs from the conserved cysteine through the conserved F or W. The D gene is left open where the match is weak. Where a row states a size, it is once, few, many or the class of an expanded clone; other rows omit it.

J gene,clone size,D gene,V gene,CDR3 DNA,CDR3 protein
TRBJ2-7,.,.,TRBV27,TGTGCCAGCAGTTCCCGGGGATCCTACGAGCAGTACTTC,CASSSRGSYEQYF
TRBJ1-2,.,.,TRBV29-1,TGCAGCGTCGCTTCGACTGATATGGGCTACACCTTC,CSVASTDMGYTF
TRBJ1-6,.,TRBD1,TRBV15,TGTGCCACCAGCAGAGATGGGACAGGGACTTCACCCCTCCACTTT,CATSRDGTGTSPLHF
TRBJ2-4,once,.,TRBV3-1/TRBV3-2,TGTGCCAGCAGCCAAGTTTATCCTGCCAAAAACATTCAGTACTTC,CASSQVYPAKNIQYF
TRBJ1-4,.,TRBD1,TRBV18,TGTGCCAGCTCACCCCGTGGCAGGGGGGCGGCAATTGAAAAACTGTTTTTT,CASSPRGRGAAIEKLFF
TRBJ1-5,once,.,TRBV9,TGTGCCAGCAGCGAGACTGCTTATAGCAATCAGCCCCAGCATTTT,CASSETAYSNQPQHF
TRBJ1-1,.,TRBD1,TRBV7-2,TGTGCCAGCAGCTCAAAAATCGGGACAGGACAATCAGTATTT,CASSSKIGTGQSVF
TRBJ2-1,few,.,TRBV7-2,TGTGCCAGCAGCTTGGGACTGGGTGGCCTAAACTACAATGAGCAGTTCTTC,CASSLGLGGLNYNEQFF
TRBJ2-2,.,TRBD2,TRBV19,TGTGCCAGTACCATAGGAGCGGGGGCGAACACCGGGGAGCTGTTTTTT,CASTIGAGANTGELFF
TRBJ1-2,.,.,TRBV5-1,TGCGCCAGCAGCTTCAGGGAAAACTATGGCTACACCTTC,CASSFRENYGYTF
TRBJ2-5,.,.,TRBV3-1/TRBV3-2,TGTGCCAGCAGCCAAGATTGGAGGGGAAGGACCCAGTACTTC,CASSQDWRGRTQYF
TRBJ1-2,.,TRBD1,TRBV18,TGTGCCAGCTCACCGGGCGCCGGGACAGGGGCGGTCGGCGGCTACACCTTC,CASSPGAGTGAVGGYTF
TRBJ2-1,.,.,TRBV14,TGTGCCAGCAGCCAAGGCCGGCTACAGGTCTACAATGAGCAGTTCTTC,CASSQGRLQVYNEQFF
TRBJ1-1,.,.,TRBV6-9,TGTGCCAGCAGTTACAGAGGTCCAGTTTCGACTGAAGCTTTCTTT,CASSYRGPVSTEAFF
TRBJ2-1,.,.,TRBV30,TGTGCCTGGAGATCTAGTTGGGTGGGTGAGCAGTTCTTC,CAWRSSWVGEQFF
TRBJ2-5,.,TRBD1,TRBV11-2,TGTGCCAGCAGCTGGGTTGGGACAGGGGGACAAGAGACCCAGTACTTC,CASSWVGTGGQETQYF
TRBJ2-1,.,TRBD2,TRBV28,TGTGCCAGCAGTTCCCTCGAGGGTAGCGGGAGCCACAATGAGCAGTTCTTC,CASSSLEGSGSHNEQFF
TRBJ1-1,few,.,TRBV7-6,TGTGCCAGCAGCAAAGACCCAGGGGACATGAACACTGAAGCTTTCTTT,CASSKDPGDMNTEAFF
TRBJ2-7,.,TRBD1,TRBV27,TGTGCCAGCATGAGACAGGGAATTTCCACCTACGAGCAGTACTTC,CASMRQGISTYEQYF
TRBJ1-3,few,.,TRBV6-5,TGTGCCAGCAGTTACTCGATGAGCTCTGGAAACACCATATATTTT,CASSYSMSSGNTIYF
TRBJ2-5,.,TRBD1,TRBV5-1,TGCGCCAGCAGCTTACTCTGGGACAGGGAAGAGACCCAGTACTTC,CASSLLWDREETQYF
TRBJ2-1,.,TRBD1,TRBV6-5,TGTGCCAGCAGTTATACAGGGGCCTCCTACAATGAGCAGTTCTTC,CASSYTGASYNEQFF
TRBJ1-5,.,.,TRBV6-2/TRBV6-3,TGTGCCAGCAGTTACTGGGAGGGGTCTAATCAGCCCCAGCATTTT,CASSYWEGSNQPQHF
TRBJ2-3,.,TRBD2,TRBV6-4,TGTGCCAGCAGTGCTTCTAGCGGGTTCTCCACAGATACGCAGTATTTT,CASSASSGFSTDTQYF
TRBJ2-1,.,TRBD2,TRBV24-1,TGTGCCACCCGTCCGGCTAGCGGGGGGCATGAGCAGTTCTTC,CATRPASGGHEQFF
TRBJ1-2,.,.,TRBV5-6,TGTGCCAGCAGCTTGAGGGACAACCTTAACTATGGCTACACCTTC,CASSLRDNLNYGYTF
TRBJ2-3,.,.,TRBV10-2,TGCGCCAGCAGTGTTGAGGGTACGCAGTATTTT,CASSVEGTQYF
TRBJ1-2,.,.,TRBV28,TGTGCCAGCAGGATAAACAGGAAGAACTATGGCTACACCTTC,CASRINRKNYGYTF
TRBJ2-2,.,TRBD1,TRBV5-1,TGCGCCAGCTTGACAGGGCCAAACACCGGGGAGCTGTTTTTT,CASLTGPNTGELFF
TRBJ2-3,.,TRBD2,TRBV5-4,TGTGCCAGCAGCATGTGGGTAGCGGGGTCGAATACGCAGTATTTT,CASSMWVAGSNTQYF
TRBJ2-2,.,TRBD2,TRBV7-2,TGTGCCAGCAGCCTTACTAGCGGGATGACCGGGGAGCTGTTTTTT,CASSLTSGMTGELFF
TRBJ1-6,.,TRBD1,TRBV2,TGTGCCACCCGGGACAGGGAAACTTCGAATTCACCCCTCCACTTT,CATRDRETSNSPLHF
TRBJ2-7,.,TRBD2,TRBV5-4,TGTGCCAGCAGCCCGAAGGGGCCGCCGGGAGGGGGCTACGAGCAGTACTTC,CASSPKGPPGGGYEQYF
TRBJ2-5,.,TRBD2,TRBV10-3,TGTGCCACCAGGAGAGTAGCGGGGCCAGAGACCCAGTACTTC,CATRRVAGPETQYF
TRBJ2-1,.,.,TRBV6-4,TGTGCCAGCAGTGTCAGTGGGAGCTACAATGAGCAGTTCTTC,CASSVSGSYNEQFF
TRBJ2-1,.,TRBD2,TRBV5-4,TGTGCCAGCAGCAAAGGGACTAGCGGAATATCCTACAATGAGCAGTTCTTC,CASSKGTSGISYNEQFF
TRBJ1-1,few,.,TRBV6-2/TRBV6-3,TGTGCCAGCAGTCTCTGGGACACCCTGAACACTGAAGCTTTCTTT,CASSLWDTLNTEAFF
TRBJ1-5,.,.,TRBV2,TGTGCCAGCACCCGGGACAAGGACCAAAATCAGCCCCAGCATTTT,CASTRDKDQNQPQHF
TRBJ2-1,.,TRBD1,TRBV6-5,TGTGCCAGCAGTTACGACAGGGGGGTGTACAATGAGCAGTTCTTC,CASSYDRGVYNEQFF
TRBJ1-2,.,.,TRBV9,TGTGCCAGCAGCGTGTTTGGGGAGGAGGCTAACTATGGCTACACCTTC,CASSVFGEEANYGYTF
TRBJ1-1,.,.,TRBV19,TGTGCCAGTAGCCTCGGCGGGGGCACTGAAGCTTTCTTT,CASSLGGGTEAFF
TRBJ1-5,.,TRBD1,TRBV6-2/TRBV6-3,TGTGCCAGCAGTCCCCATGGGACAGGCGGCAATCAGCCCCAGCATTTT,CASSPHGTGGNQPQHF